The 20 T cell receptor beta chains given below trace back to one sample, sequenced in a study of beta chain features in type 1 diabetes. Every isolated RNA sample was fully reverse transcribed, so sequencing captured expressed TCRB transcripts. The assay was immunoSEQ multiplex PCR, and TCRdb's table has in-frame clones only and misses some. The sample lists hundreds of thousands of clones; around 68% were seen once. The material sequenced was naive CD4+ T cells from blood. These receptors were obtained from a man between 25 and 39 years old in good health.

The chain uses TRBV13 and TRBJ1-6; TRBD1 might be the D (5 bases). With 5 bases removed from V and 9 bases from J, the gap between germline ends came to 17 bases. This CDR3 comprises 15 residues. Germline V gene data show CDR1 as PRHDT and CDR2 as FYEKMQ (reference sequence). This CDR3 is CASSIAPSGGSPLHF. DNA for the CDR3: TGTGCCAGCAGCATCGCTCCCTCCGGGGGTTCACCCCTCCACTTT.

The chain has TRBV25-1 and TRBJ2-5, with D perhaps given as TRBD1 or TRBD2 (5 bases each). The ends were cut back, 2 bases at V and 4 bases at J, with 14 bases in the middle. This CDR3 comprises 15 residues. CDR1 is MGHDK and CDR2 is SYGVNS in the germline V gene. The CDR3 coding sequence is TGTGCCAGCAGTGAACCCTCTCCGGGGACAGAGACCCAGTACTTC. Its translation is CASSEPSPGTETQYF.

CDR3 loop: CASSPRGRYNEQFF. The CDR3 bases are TGTGCCAGCAGTCCCCGTGGCAGATACAATGAGCAGTTCTTC. The V call is TRBV27, the J call TRBJ2-1; D not resolved. From germline, CDR1 is MNHEY and CDR2 SMNVEV (reference sequence). This CDR3 spans 14 amino acids. Deletions cut 5 bases from V and 4 bases from J, with 12 bases between.

Of note for this clone: Other DNA sequences of this sample code for an identical CDR3. The rearrangement uses TRBV29-1 and TRBJ1-1, with TRBD1 matching over 8 bases. Trimming removed 6 bases from V and 3 bases from J; junction bases left unmatched: 6. CDR1 is SQVTM and CDR2 is ANQGSEA in the germline V gene. The CDR3 runs to 13 residues. CDR3 DNA sequence: TGCAGCGTATCCCACAGGGGGGACACTGAAGCTTTCTTT. Its translation: CSVSHRGDTEAFF.

Concerning this clone: This CDR3 is also generated by other DNA sequences in the sample. V gene TRBV7-9 combines with J gene TRBJ1-2; weak D call: TRBD1 (5 bases). This CDR3 has 14 residues. V gave up 5 bases and J gave up 2 bases, with 12 bases separating them. CDR1 and CDR2 from the germline V gene are SEHNR and FQNEAQ (reference sequence). CDR3: CASSLGTGNYGYTF. Written as DNA, the CDR3 is TGTGCCAGCAGCCTGGGGACTGGAAACTATGGCTACACCTTC.

The chain couples TRBV11-2 to TRBJ1-2; D might be TRBD1 (6 bases). This CDR3 is 14 amino acids long. Trimming took 5 bases from V and 4 from J, leaving 14 bases between them. Germline V gene sequence: CDR1 SGHAT, CDR2 FQNNGV. In DNA form, the CDR3 reads TGTGCCAGCAGCCCAGGGGATGGAGGCTATGGCTACACCTTC. Translation: CASSPGDGGYGYTF.

The chain uses TRBV6-5 and TRBJ2-1; 9 nucleotides align to TRBD2. The trim removed 0 bases at V and 7 bases at J, leaving 7 bases unmatched. The CDR3 has 16 residues. Looked up from germline, CDR1 is MNHEY and CDR2 is SVGAGI. For the CDR3, the DNA is TGTGCCAGCAGTTACTCGCTCCTAGCGGGGTTTAATGAGCAGTTCTTC. Its translation: CASSYSLLAGFNEQFF.

In its sample, this clone was seen a few times. The rearrangement joins TRBV29-1 to TRBJ2-3; no reliable D call. Trimming shortened V by 5 bases and J by 6 bases, and 15 bases separated the two germline ends. CDR1 and CDR2 (germline): SQVTM, ANQGSEA. The CDR3 sequence is 13 residues long. The CDR3: CSVRQQMRDTQYF. The CDR3 coding sequence is TGCAGCGTTCGGCAGCAGATGCGGGATACGCAGTATTTT.

The CDR3 is CASSQRAGPGYTF. CDR3 nucleotides: TGTGCCAGCAGCCAGCGGGCGGGGCCTGGCTACACCTTC. V usage is TRBV14 and J usage is TRBJ1-2; D perhaps matches TRBD1 (5 bases). CDR3 length: 13 residues. Germline CDR1 reads SGHDN; CDR2 reads FVKESK. Deletions cut 3 bases from V and 7 bases from J, with 12 bases between.

This chain joins TRBV25-1 and TRBJ2-5; no clear D. CDR3 length: 11 residues. From germline, CDR1 is MGHDK and CDR2 SYGVNS. Trimming stripped 2 bases from V and 6 bases from J, with 4 bases between. Written as DNA, the CDR3 is TGTGCCAGCAGTGAAGGACAGACCCAGTACTTC. It encodes CASSEGQTQYF.

This clone showed up just once. The V gene is TRBV4-2, the J gene TRBJ2-5, with no clear D. From germline, CDR1 is LGHNA and CDR2 YNFKEQ. The CDR3 has 15 amino acids. V lost 2 bases to trimming and J lost 2 bases, with 12 bases between them. This CDR3 reads CASSQTRARQETQYF. CDR3 DNA sequence: TGTGCCAGCAGCCAAACCCGGGCCAGACAAGAGACCCAGTACTTC.

The CDR3: CASSSQVAGVADTQYF. The CDR3 bases are TGTGCCAGCAGCTCCCAAGTAGCGGGAGTAGCAGATACGCAGTATTTT. The V gene is TRBV7-8, the J gene TRBJ2-3, with 9 bases matching TRBD2. Germline V lookup: CDR1 SGHVS, CDR2 FQNEAQ. This CDR3 is built from 16 residues. The V and J ends lost 4 bases and 4 bases, in that order; junction bases with no gene match: 9.

The chain recombines TRBV6-5 with TRBJ2-1; 9 nucleotides align to TRBD2. V shed 5 bases and J 6 bases; nucleotides not matched to a gene: 5. Germline values: CDR1 MNHEY, CDR2 SVGAGI. This CDR3 has 14 amino acids. In DNA form, the CDR3 reads TGTGCCAGCAGTCGACTAGCGGCACCCAATGAGCAGTTCTTC. Protein product: CASSRLAAPNEQFF.

The table lists this clone with a few counts. This chain connects TRBV30 to TRBJ2-7; no firm D call. This CDR3 has 12 residues. Germline CDR1 is GTSNPN and CDR2 is SVGIG (reference sequence). Trimming removed 4 bases at V and 2 bases at J, with 9 bases between. CDR3 sequence: CAWTGRAYEQYF. In DNA form, the CDR3 reads TGTGCCTGGACGGGCAGAGCCTACGAGCAGTACTTC.

DNA for the CDR3: TGCAGCGTTGAGGGGGCCCAAACTCCGAACACCGGGGAGCTGTTTTTT. It specifies CSVEGAQTPNTGELFF. This rearrangement joins TRBV29-1 to TRBJ2-2, with D perhaps matching TRBD1 (6 bases). CDR3 size: 16 residues. V was cut by 3 bases and J by 0 bases, with 14 bases left in between. Germline V CDR1 and CDR2: SQVTM, ANQGSEA.

The V and J genes are TRBV25-1 and TRBJ2-7, with 7 positions matching TRBD1. Trimming cost V 4 bases and J 3 bases; bases outside gene matches: 6. Germline V gene sequence: CDR1 MGHDK, CDR2 SYGVNS. The length of the CDR3 is 14 residues. Here the CDR3 reads CASSGGQPFYEQYF. The CDR3 DNA reads TGTGCCAGCAGTGGGGGACAGCCTTTCTACGAGCAGTACTTC.

Points on this clone: Other DNA sequences in this sample translate to the same CDR3. This chain uses TRBV5-1 with TRBJ2-7; 9 bases agree with TRBD1. The CDR3 spans 14 residues. With 4 bases clipped from V and 2 bases from J, the junction kept 4 bases outside the gene matches. Germline CDR1 and CDR2: SGHRS and YFSETQ. The CDR3 is CASSLGQGPYEQYF. CDR3 nucleotides: TGCGCCAGCAGCCTAGGACAGGGGCCCTACGAGCAGTACTTC. Complete variable domain (other parts from reference TRBV5-1 and TRBJ2-7): KAGVTQTPRYLIKTRGQQVTLSCSPISGHRSVSWYQQTPGQGLQFLFEYFSETQRNKGNFPGRFSGRQFSNSRSEMNVSTLELGDSALYLCASSLGQGPYEQYFGPGTRLTVT.

The J gene is TRBJ2-5, the V gene TRBV29-1, with a possible D match to TRBD2 (5 bases). Trimming shortened V by 4 bases and J by 5 bases, and 17 bases separated the two germline ends. Germline V gene data show CDR1 as SQVTM and CDR2 as ANQGSEA. The CDR3 extends over 14 amino acids. Here the CDR3 reads CSVVGRLKTETQYF. CDR3 nucleotides: TGCAGCGTTGTTGGGAGATTGAAGACCGAGACCCAGTACTTC. The whole variable domain, remainder taken from reference TRBV29-1 and TRBJ2-5, is SAVISQKPSRDICQRGTSLTIQCQVDSQVTMMFWYRQQPGQSLTLIATANQGSEATYESGFVIDKFPISRPNLTFSTLTVSNMSPEDSSIYLCSVVGRLKTETQYFGPGTRLLVL.

The V gene is TRBV28, the J gene TRBJ2-2, with 10 bases that match TRBD1. Germline CDR1 is MDHEN and CDR2 is SYDVKM. The ends lost 10 bases at V and 4 bases at J; junction bases unmatched: 3. There are 13 residues in the CDR3. Here the CDR3 DNA reads TGTGCCACTCGGACAGGGGGCACCGGGGAGCTGTTTTTT. This gives the protein CATRTGGTGELFF.

V is TRBV29-1 and J is TRBJ1-2; 9 nucleotides line up with TRBD1. The CDR3 covers 14 residues. Germline V gene data show CDR1 as SQVTM and CDR2 as ANQGSEA. After removal of 7 bases from V and 0 bases from J, the junction contained 6 bases not matched to a gene. CDR3 bases: TGCAGCGCTCCCGGACAGGGGACTAACTATGGCTACACCTTC. Residues: CSAPGQGTNYGYTF. The whole variable domain, remainder taken from reference TRBV29-1 and TRBJ1-2, is SAVISQKPSRDICQRGTSLTIQCQVDSQVTMMFWYRQQPGQSLTLIATANQGSEATYESGFVIDKFPISRPNLTFSTLTVSNMSPEDSSIYLCSAPGQGTNYGYTFGSGTRLTVV.